The 20 T cell receptor beta chains below all came from one sample that was sequenced in a study of tissue T cells after allogeneic stem cell transplantation (dated by TCRdb to between 2021 and 2022). According to the study, the label for this sample's time point signals: mouse harvest day 7 after allogeneic transplant. Each mouse graft, delivered by tail vein injection, combined 10^6 splenic CD5+ T cells with 10^7 T-cell-depleted bone marrow cells. The protocol used for the library was the immunoSEQ multiplex PCR assay. This is the immuneACCESS table as TCRdb keeps it, with only in-frame sequences that have V and J called. A part of the clones is gone; compared with another copy, unresolved V genes explain less than half, and the rest is unexplained. This sample comprises fewer than 7,500 clones, roughly 53% of them detected only once. The ten most abundant clones make up 3% to 4.5% of the sample.

Material: gut tissue. The receptors here all came from a female BALB/c mouse given C57BL/6 T cells with graft-versus-host disease after an allogeneic hematopoietic cell transplant.

To note about this clone: Gene names and germline match the mouse. Read data end 1 residue before the CDR3 end; the end is taken from the germline J gene. The rearrangement links TRBV3 to TRBJ2-1; tentative D call: TRBD2 (5 bases). Germline assignment: CDR1 SNHLY and CDR2 FYNGKV (reference sequence). V was shortened by 5 bases and J by 3 bases, with 8 bases between the two germline ends. The CDR3 runs 13 residues. The CDR3 sequence: CASSEWGYAEQFF. The sequenced CDR3 bases are TGTGCCAGCAGCGAGTGGGGCTATGCTGAGCAGTTC.

About this clone: The gene names here belong to mouse. The sequence runs out 1 residue before the end of the CDR3; the remainder is reconstructed from the germline J gene. The rearrangement uses TRBV4 and TRBJ1-1; D call uncertain. Germline CDR1 LGHDT, CDR2 YNNKQL (reference sequence). CDR3 length: 11 residues. The ends were cut back, 5 bases at V and 5 bases at J, with 6 bases in the middle. The CDR3: CASSRLTEVFF. The CDR3 DNA, read in part, is TGTGCCAGCAGCCGACTTACAGAAGTCTTC.

Note on this clone: Germline and genes: mouse. The missing CDR3 end, 1 residue past where the read stops, is filled in from the germline J gene. V gene TRBV3 combines with J gene TRBJ2-1, with no clear D. V lost 1 base and J lost 5, with 3 bases in between. CDR1 is SNHLY and CDR2 is FYNGKV in the germline V gene (reference sequence). The CDR3 length is 12 residues. CDR3 DNA, as far as it was read: TGTGCCAGCAGCTTAGTAAATGCTGAGCAGTTC. As protein: CASSLVNAEQF. The complete CDR3 sequence is CASSLVNAEQFF. Complete variable domain (other parts from reference TRBV3 and TRBJ2-1): GPKVLQIPSHQIIDMGQMVTLNCDPVSNHLYFYWYKQILGQQMEFLVNFYNGKVMEKSKLFKDQFSVERPDGSYFTLKIQPTALEDSAVYFCASSLVNAEQFFGPGTRLTVL.

This clone has just a few counts. Gene names refer to mouse genes. The CDR3 bases that were read are TGTGCCAGCAGCACTTACTGGGGGGCGGTGGACACCCAGTAC. It yields the protein CASSTYWGAVDTQY. The complete CDR3 reads CASSTYWGAVDTQYF. This chain joins TRBV3 and TRBJ2-5, with 9 nucleotides matching TRBD2. With the read ending 1 residue before the CDR3 end, the germline J gene is used to fill in that end. The J segment lost 6 bases and the V segment lost 5 bases, leaving 9 bases of the junction unmatched. Germline V lookup: CDR1 SNHLY, CDR2 FYNGKV (reference sequence). CDR3 length equals 15 residues.

Worth noting for this clone: Gene names denote mouse genes. The read finishes 1 residue shy of the CDR3 end, and the germline J gene is used to complete it. The V gene is TRBV2, the J gene TRBJ2-4; possibly TRBD2 for D (5 bases). Germline values: CDR1 LGHNA, CDR2 YSYQKL. V dropped 0 bases and J dropped 1 base, with 5 bases sitting between them. The CDR3 is 14 residues long. The sequenced part of the CDR3 DNA is TGTGCCAGCAGCCAAGATGGGGGTCAAAACACCTTGTAC. Translation: CASSQDGGQNTLY. The CDR3 in full is CASSQDGGQNTLYF.

This clone was counted a few times. All gene names here are mouse names. The missing CDR3 end, 1 residue past where the read stops, is filled in from the germline J gene. The chain recombines TRBV3 with TRBJ2-4; 12 bases align to TRBD2. The CDR3 runs to 17 residues. Trimming removed 4 bases from V and 7 bases from J; junction bases left unmatched: 12. CDR1 is SNHLY and CDR2 is FYNGKV in the germline V gene (reference sequence). The CDR3 DNA, read in part, is TGTGCCAGCAGCTCCGACTGGGGGGGCACCGGGAAGGACACCTTGTAC. Translated: CASSSDWGGTGKDTLY. The entire CDR3 protein reads CASSSDWGGTGKDTLYF.

This clone was seen only a few times. The gene names given are mouse names. From the germline J gene comes the end of the CDR3, since the read stops 1 residue before it. The chain couples TRBV17 to TRBJ2-2; D might be TRBD2 (7 bases). The CDR3 length is 17 residues. Germline values: CDR1 MNHDT, CDR2 YYDKIL. The V end lost 0 bases, the J end lost 0 bases, and 11 bases lay between the germline ends. The CDR3 region is CASSRDGGPSNTGQLYF. The CDR3 DNA, read in part, is TGTGCTAGCAGTAGAGATGGGGGGCCCTCAAACACCGGGCAGCTCTAC.

This clone is labeled medium-sized. The gene names given are mouse names. The sequenced fragment ends 1 residue before the CDR3 boundary, so the rest is inferred from the germline J gene. The chain links TRBV16 to TRBJ2-7; 10 bases map to TRBD2. V was clipped by 5 bases and J by 0 bases; unmatched bases: 4. CDR1 is SGHSA, CDR2 FRNQAP, per germline. There are 15 residues in the CDR3. CDR3 residues: CASSLTGGSSYEQYF. The part of the CDR3 DNA that was read is TGTGCAAGCAGCCTGACTGGGGGGAGCTCCTATGAACAGTAC. The whole variable domain, filled in from reference TRBV16 and TRBJ2-7, reads NAGVIQTPRHKVTGKGQEATLWCEPISGHSAVFWYRQTIVQGLEFLTYFRNQAPIDDSGMPKERFSAQMPNQSHSTLKIQSTQPQDSAVYLCASSLTGGSSYEQYFGPGTRLTVL.

There are a few counts of this clone. Gene names and germline refer to mouse. The DNA read from the CDR3 is TGTGCCAGCAGTCTACAAAACAACCAGGCTCCGCTT. Translated, it gives CASSLQNNQAPL. In full, the CDR3 is CASSLQNNQAPLF. This chain links TRBV26 with TRBJ1-5; no clear D gene. The read ends 1 residue early relative to the CDR3; the germline J gene fills the gap. Germline CDR1 reads KGHPV; CDR2 reads FQNQEV (reference sequence). The CDR3 runs to 13 residues. Trimming took off 3 bases at V and 1 base at J, with 4 bases between the two ends.

Comments on this clone: The gene symbols are mouse symbols. The missing CDR3 end, 1 residue past where the read stops, is filled in from the germline J gene. The chain employs TRBV26 and TRBJ2-7; D unresolved. The CDR3 extends over 12 amino acids. Trimming took 7 bases from V and 0 from J, leaving 7 bases between them. The V gene's germline CDR1 is KGHPV and CDR2 FQNQEV (reference sequence). CDR3 residues: CASTSSSYEQYF. Incomplete CDR3 DNA: TGTGCCAGCACCTCCTCCTCCTATGAACAGTAC. The full variable domain, in which reference TRBV26 and TRBJ2-7 provide the parts outside the CDR3, is NSKVIQTPRYLVKGQGQKAKMRCIPEKGHPVVFWYQQNKNNEFKFLINFQNQEVLQQIDMTEKRFSAECPSNSPCSLEIQSSEAGDSALYLCASTSSSYEQYFGPGTRLTVL.

This clone ranks as medium-sized. The genes are named according to mouse. The read ends 1 residue shy of where the CDR3 ends; the end is completed using the germline J gene. The rearrangement uses TRBV26 and TRBJ1-3, with D maybe TRBD1 (6 bases). In germline, CDR1 is KGHPV, CDR2 FQNQEV (reference sequence). The CDR3 loop spans 14 amino acids. Trimming left V 4 bases short and J 1 base short, with 8 bases between. The sequenced part of the CDR3 DNA is TGTGCCAGCAGTCGAACAGGGTCTGGAAATACGCTCTAT. Translation gives CASSRTGSGNTLY. The complete CDR3 sequence is CASSRTGSGNTLYF.

Notes on this clone: Genes and germline are mouse. The sequenced fragment ends 1 residue before the CDR3 boundary, so the rest is inferred from the germline J gene. The chain employs TRBV2 and TRBJ2-4; weak D call: TRBD2 (6 bases). The V gene's germline CDR1 is LGHNA and CDR2 YSYQKL. Between the trimmed V and J ends, which lost 0 bases and 1 base, there was a span of 11 bases. This CDR3 has 16 residues. Incomplete CDR3 DNA: TGTGCCAGCAGCCAAGATGGTCGGGGGGGTCAAAACACCTTGTAC. Translating gives CASSQDGRGGQNTLY. The CDR3 in its entirety is CASSQDGRGGQNTLYF.

Comments on this clone: Genes and germline are mouse. The covered CDR3 bases are TGTGCCAGCAGTCGGGGGGGCGCGGATGAGCAGTTC. Protein sequence: CASSRGGADEQF. The whole CDR3 sequence reads CASSRGGADEQFF. This chain connects TRBV26 to TRBJ2-1; 8 bases align to TRBD2. The read gets to within 1 residue of the CDR3 end, and the germline J gene fills in the rest. V dropped 4 bases and J dropped 9; count of bases not matched to a gene: 5. The CDR3 sequence is 13 residues long. Germline CDR1 and CDR2: KGHPV and FQNQEV (reference sequence).

Comment on this clone: Gene names and germline match the mouse. The CDR3 is cut off 1 residue early in the read; its end comes from the germline J gene. This sequence joins TRBV16 and TRBJ2-5; D unclear. The CDR3 contains 12 residues. Trimming took 0 bases from V and 5 from J, leaving 3 bases between them. CDR1 is SGHSA, CDR2 FRNQAP, per germline. The part of the CDR3 DNA that was read is TGTGCAAGCAGCTTAGATAGAGACACCCAGTAC. It specifies CASSLDRDTQY. The entire CDR3 is CASSLDRDTQYF.

Remarks on this clone: Mouse names are used for the genes. The read terminates 1 residue ahead of where the CDR3 ends, so the germline J gene completes it. J is TRBJ2-2 and V is TRBV15, with a tentative D call TRBD2 (6 bases). This CDR3 contains 14 residues. CDR1 and CDR2 from the germline V gene are SGHND and FRSKSL. V was trimmed by 1 base and J by 3 bases, leaving 6 bases between them. The sequenced CDR3 bases are TGTGCCAGCAGTTTAGGGGGGGACACCGGGCAGCTCTAC. It translates to CASSLGGDTGQLY. The entire CDR3 protein reads CASSLGGDTGQLYF.

About this clone: Each gene name is a mouse one. The CDR3 end is not reached by the read, which stops 1 residue before it; the germline J gene fills it in. The chain is built from TRBV12-2 and TRBJ2-5, with 8 bases fitting TRBD2. The ends lost 0 bases at V and 6 bases at J; junction bases unmatched: 4. The CDR3 is 14 amino acids. CDR1 is SGHLS, CDR2 HYDKME, per germline. The CDR3 loop is CASSLSGGRDTQYF. The CDR3 bases that were read are TGTGCCAGCTCTCTCTCTGGGGGGCGGGACACCCAGTAC. The full variable domain, rest sourced from reference TRBV12-2 and TRBJ2-5, is NSGVVQSPRYIIKGKGERSILKCIPISGHLSVAWYQQTQGQELKFFIQHYDKMERDKGNLPSRFSVQQFDDYHSEMNMSALELEDSAVYFCASSLSGGRDTQYFGPGTRLLVL.

Comment on this clone: The germline and genes are mouse ones. The read halts 1 residue ahead of the CDR3 end, with the missing end drawn from the germline J gene. The V gene is TRBV29, the J gene TRBJ2-5; D call uncertain. The CDR3 spans 12 residues. The germline V gene has CDR1 MSHET and CDR2 SYDVDS. V gave up 4 bases and J gave up 6 bases, with 8 bases separating them. CDR3 bases read: TGTGCTAGCAGTTCCGGCTGGGACACCCAGTAC. This gives the protein CASSSGWDTQY. The entire CDR3 is CASSSGWDTQYF.

Of note for this clone: Gene names denote mouse genes. Read coverage stops 1 residue before the CDR3 terminus; the germline J gene supplies the remainder. The rearrangement joins TRBV13-3 to TRBJ2-4, with D perhaps being TRBD1 or TRBD2 (5 bases each). There are 16 residues in the CDR3. Germline V lookup: CDR1 NNHDY, CDR2 SYVADS. V lost 2 bases and J lost 0, with 13 bases in between. Incomplete CDR3 DNA: TGTGCCAGCAGTGAAATGGGGCGGAGTAGTCAAAACACCTTGTAC. Translating it yields CASSEMGRSSQNTLY. The full-length CDR3 reads as CASSEMGRSSQNTLYF.

This clone was detected only a few times. Genes here carry mouse names. From the germline J gene comes the end of the CDR3, since the read stops 1 residue before it. The chain has TRBV26 and TRBJ2-3; maybe TRBD1 (5 bases). This CDR3 is built from 14 residues. The ends were cut back, 6 bases at V and 0 bases at J, with 10 bases in the middle. Germline CDR1 reads KGHPV; CDR2 reads FQNQEV (reference sequence). CDR3 sequence reads: CASRPGPSAETLYF. The part of the CDR3 DNA that was read is TGTGCCAGCAGACCAGGGCCTAGTGCAGAAACGCTGTAT.

About this clone itself: All gene names here are mouse names. Sequencing ends 1 residue short of the CDR3 end; the germline J gene provides the rest. The chain employs TRBV3 and TRBJ1-4; 10 bases fit TRBD1. The J segment lost 6 bases and the V segment lost 5 bases, leaving 3 bases of the junction unmatched. CDR1 is SNHLY and CDR2 is FYNGKV in the germline V gene (reference sequence). CDR3 size: 14 residues. Partial CDR3 DNA: TGTGCCAGCAGCCCCGGGACAGGGGACGAAAGATTATTT. This codes for CASSPGTGDERLF. The whole CDR3 protein is CASSPGTGDERLFF.